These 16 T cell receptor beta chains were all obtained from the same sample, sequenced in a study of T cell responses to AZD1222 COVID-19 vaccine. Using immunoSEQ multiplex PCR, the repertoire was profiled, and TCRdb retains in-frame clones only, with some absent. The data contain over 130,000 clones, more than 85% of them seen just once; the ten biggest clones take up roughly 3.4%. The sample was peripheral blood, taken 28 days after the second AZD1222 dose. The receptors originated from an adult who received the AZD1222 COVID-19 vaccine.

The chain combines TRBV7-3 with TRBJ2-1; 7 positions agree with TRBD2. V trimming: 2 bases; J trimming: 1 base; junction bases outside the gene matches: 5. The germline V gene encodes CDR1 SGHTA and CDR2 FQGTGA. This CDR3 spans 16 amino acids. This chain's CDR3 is CASSLQAGSSYNEQFF. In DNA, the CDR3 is TGTGCCAGCAGCTTACAAGCGGGATCTTCCTACAATGAGCAGTTCTTC.

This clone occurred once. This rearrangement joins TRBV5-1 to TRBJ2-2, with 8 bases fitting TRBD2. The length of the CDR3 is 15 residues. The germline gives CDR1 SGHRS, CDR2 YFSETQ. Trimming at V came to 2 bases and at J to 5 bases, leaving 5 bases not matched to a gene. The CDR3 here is CASSFRIAGTGELFF. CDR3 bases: TGCGCCAGCAGCTTTAGAATAGCGGGGACCGGGGAGCTGTTTTTT.

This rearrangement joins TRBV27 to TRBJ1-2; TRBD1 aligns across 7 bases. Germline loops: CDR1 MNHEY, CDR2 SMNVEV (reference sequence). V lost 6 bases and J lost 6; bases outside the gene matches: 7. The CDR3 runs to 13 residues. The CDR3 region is CASRTTDRDGYTF. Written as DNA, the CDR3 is TGTGCCAGCAGAACGACAGACAGGGATGGCTACACCTTC.

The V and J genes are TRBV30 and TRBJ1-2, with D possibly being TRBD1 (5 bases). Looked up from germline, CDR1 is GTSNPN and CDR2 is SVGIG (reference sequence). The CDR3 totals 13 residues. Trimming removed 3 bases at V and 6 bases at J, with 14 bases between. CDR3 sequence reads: CAWSQTGEDGYTF. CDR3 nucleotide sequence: TGTGCCTGGAGCCAAACGGGGGAGGATGGCTACACCTTC.

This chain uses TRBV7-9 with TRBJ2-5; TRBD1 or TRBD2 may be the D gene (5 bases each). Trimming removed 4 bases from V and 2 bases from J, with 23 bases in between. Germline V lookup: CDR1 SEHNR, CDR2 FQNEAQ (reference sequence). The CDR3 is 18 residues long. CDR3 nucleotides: TGTGCCAGCAGCTCCCCCAAGGCCGGGACGCGTTCTCAAGAGACCCAGTACTTC. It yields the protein CASSSPKAGTRSQETQYF.

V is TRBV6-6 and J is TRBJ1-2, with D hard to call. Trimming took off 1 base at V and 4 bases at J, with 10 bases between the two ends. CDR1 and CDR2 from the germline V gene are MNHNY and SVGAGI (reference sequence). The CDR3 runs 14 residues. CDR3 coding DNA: TGTGCCAGCAGTTACTGGATAAAGGGCTATGGCTACACCTTC. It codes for CASSYWIKGYGYTF.

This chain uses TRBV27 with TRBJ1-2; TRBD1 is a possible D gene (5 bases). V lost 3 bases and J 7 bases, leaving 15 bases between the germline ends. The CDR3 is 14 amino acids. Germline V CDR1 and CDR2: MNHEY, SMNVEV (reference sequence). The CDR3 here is CASSLWGGDLGYTF. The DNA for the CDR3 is TGTGCCAGCAGTTTGTGGGGCGGGGACCTTGGCTACACCTTC.

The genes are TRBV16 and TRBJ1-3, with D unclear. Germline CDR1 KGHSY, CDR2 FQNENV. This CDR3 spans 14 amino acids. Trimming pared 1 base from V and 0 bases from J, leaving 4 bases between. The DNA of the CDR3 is TGTGCCAGCAGCCAATTCGTCTCTGGAAACACCATATATTTT. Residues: CASSQFVSGNTIYF.

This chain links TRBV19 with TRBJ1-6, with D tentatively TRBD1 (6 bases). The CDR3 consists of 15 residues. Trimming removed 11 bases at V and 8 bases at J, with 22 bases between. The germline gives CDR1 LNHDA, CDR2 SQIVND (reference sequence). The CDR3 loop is CAASRGGISDSPLHF. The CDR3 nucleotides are TGTGCCGCCTCTCGGGGGGGCATTAGTGATTCACCCCTCCACTTT.

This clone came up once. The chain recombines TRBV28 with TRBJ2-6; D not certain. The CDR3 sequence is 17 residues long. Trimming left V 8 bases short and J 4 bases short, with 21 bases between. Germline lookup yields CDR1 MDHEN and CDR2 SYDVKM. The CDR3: CASVGEIGGKGANVLTF. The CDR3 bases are TGTGCCAGCGTTGGAGAAATAGGTGGCAAGGGGGCCAACGTCCTGACTTTC.

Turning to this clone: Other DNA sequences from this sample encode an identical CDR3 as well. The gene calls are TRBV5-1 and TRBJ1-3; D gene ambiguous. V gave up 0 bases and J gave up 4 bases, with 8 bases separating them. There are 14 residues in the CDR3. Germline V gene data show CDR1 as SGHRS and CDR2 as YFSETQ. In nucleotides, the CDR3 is TGCGCCAGCAGCTTGGCGGGGTACGGAAACACCATATATTTT. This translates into CASSLAGYGNTIYF.

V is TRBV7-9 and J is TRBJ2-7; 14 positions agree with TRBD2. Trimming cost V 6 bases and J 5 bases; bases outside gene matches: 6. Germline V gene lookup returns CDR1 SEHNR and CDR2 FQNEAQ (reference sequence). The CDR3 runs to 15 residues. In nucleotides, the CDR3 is TGTGCCAGCAGACGCGGACTAGCGGGAGGTGACGAGCAGTACTTC. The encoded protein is CASRRGLAGGDEQYF. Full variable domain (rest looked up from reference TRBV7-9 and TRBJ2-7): DTGVSQNPRHKITKRGQNVTFRCDPISEHNRLYWYRQTLGQGPEFLTYFQNEAQLEKSRLLSDRFSAERPKGSFSTLEIQRTEQGDSAMYLCASRRGLAGGDEQYFGPGTRLTVT.

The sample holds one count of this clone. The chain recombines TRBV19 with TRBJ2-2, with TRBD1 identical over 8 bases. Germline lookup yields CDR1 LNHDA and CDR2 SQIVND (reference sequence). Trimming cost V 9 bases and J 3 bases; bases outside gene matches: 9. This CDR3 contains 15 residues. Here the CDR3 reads CASLHRGVYTGELFF. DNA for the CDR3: TGTGCCAGCCTTCACAGGGGGGTTTACACCGGGGAGCTGTTTTTT.

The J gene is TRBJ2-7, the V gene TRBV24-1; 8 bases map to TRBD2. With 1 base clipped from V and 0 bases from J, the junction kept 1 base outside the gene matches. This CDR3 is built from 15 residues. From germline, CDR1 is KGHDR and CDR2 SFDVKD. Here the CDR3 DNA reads TGTGCCACCAGTGATTTCGGGGGGGTCTCCTACGAGCAGTACTTC. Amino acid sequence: CATSDFGGVSYEQYF.

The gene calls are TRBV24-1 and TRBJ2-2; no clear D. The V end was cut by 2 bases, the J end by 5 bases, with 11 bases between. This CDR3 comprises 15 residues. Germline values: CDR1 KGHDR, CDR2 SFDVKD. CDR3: CATSDSGLVTGELFF. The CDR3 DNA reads TGTGCCACCAGTGATTCGGGCCTAGTGACCGGGGAGCTGTTTTTT.

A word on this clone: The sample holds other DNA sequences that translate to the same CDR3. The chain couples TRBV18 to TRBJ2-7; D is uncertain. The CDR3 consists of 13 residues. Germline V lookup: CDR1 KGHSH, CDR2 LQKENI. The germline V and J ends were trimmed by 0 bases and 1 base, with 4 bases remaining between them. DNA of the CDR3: TGTGCCAGCTCACCACCGGGATCCTACGAGCAGTACTTC. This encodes CASSPPGSYEQYF.